This T cell receptor (beta chain) was identified in a study of CD8+ T cells in alopecia areata. Study details: Recipients were approximately 7-11-week-old female C3H/HeJ mice grafted with skin from roughly 6-12-month-old C3H/HeJ donors with spontaneous alopecia. General study results and limits: Elevated clonality characterized lesional scalp relative to normal scalp, particularly in alopecia totalis/universalis. Sequencing of scalp tissue also captures the resident alphabeta T cells of normal skin.

Regarding this clone: Its antigen is still unknown. Gene names follow the mouse nomenclature. The read stops 4 residues short of the end of the CDR3; the missing end is completed from the germline J gene.

Extracted from the samples, RNA was reverse transcribed into cDNA to serve as the sequencing template. Using immunoSEQ multiplex PCR, the repertoire was profiled, and TCRdb retains in-frame clones only, with some absent. The sample holds approximately 280,000 clones, and no clone turns up only once. Sorting of pooled cutaneous lymph node cells used CD4, CD8alpha, NKG2D, NKG2ACE and other markers. Trimming removed 0 bases from V and 6 bases from J; junction bases left unmatched: 4. Germline values: CDR1 MNHDT, CDR2 YYDKIL. CDR3 length equals 15 residues. The specimen sequenced was CD4+ T cells sorted from a lymph node. The genes are TRBV17 and TRBJ2-1, with 8 positions matching TRBD2. This TCR derives from a C3H/HeJ mouse with alopecia areata. The strain is characterized by the MHC haplotype H2-k. The DNA read from the CDR3 is TGTGCTAGCAGTAGAGAAAGGGGGGGGCGTGCT. It codes for CASSRERGGRA. The CDR3, in full, reads CASSRERGGRAEQFF.